Below are 17 T cell receptor beta chains sequenced from a single sample in a study of regulatory T cells in long-lasting Graves disease. Both iRepertoire HTBI primers and Arm-PCR of CDR3 regions were used to build the TCR beta libraries. TCRdb used MiXCR to reprocess the multiplex PCR reads, holding one entry per CDR3 protein. The sample lists hundreds of thousands of distinct CDR3 sequences, approximately 20% occurring once. Time point meaning: newly diagnosed GD, antithyroid drugs for less than 3 months. RNA from PBMCs was the source of the TCR library. This specimen was peripheral blood mononuclear cells (PBMCs), taken at new diagnosis, from a patient treated with antithyroid drugs. These receptors were collected from a female donor with Graves disease.

This clonotype was observed many times. The chain combines TRBV11-2 with TRBJ2-1; no reliable D call. The germline V gene encodes CDR1 SGHAT and CDR2 FQNNGV. V was shortened by 8 bases and J by 2 bases, with 19 bases between the two germline ends. This CDR3 is 16 amino acids long. The CDR3 bases are TGTGCCAGCCAAACATCGGGCAGGATCACCTACAATGAGCAGTTCTTC. This codes for CASQTSGRITYNEQFF.

The rearrangement links TRBV10-3 to TRBJ2-1; D may be TRBD2 (5 bases). Germline V gene sequence: CDR1 ENHRY, CDR2 SYGVKD. Trimming stripped 10 bases from V and 2 bases from J, with 15 bases between. CDR3 size: 14 residues. The CDR3 region has the DNA TGTGCCACTAGGACTGAAACGACCTACAATGAGCAGTTCTTC. Its protein is CATRTETTYNEQFF.

This clonotype was recorded a few times. This could be a read error, since a much larger clone is one nucleotide away. The chain is built from TRBV2 and TRBJ2-7; 8 positions agree with TRBD1. Germline V gene lookup returns CDR1 SNHLY and CDR2 FYNNEI. This CDR3 region has 14 residues. This CDR3 is CVSSEMGQVGEQYF. CDR3 sequence (DNA): TGTGTCAGCAGTGAAATGGGACAGGTTGGCGAGCAGTACTTC. Together with reference TRBV2 and TRBJ2-7, the CDR3 gives the full variable domain: EPEVTQTPSHQVTQMGQEVILRCVPISNHLYFYWYRQILGQKVEFLVSFYNNEISEKSEIFDDQFSVERPDGSNFTLKIRSTKLEDSAMYFCVSSEMGQVGEQYFGPGTRLTVT.

There are many counts of this clonotype. The rearrangement joins TRBV12-3 or TRBV12-4 to TRBJ2-5, with 9 bases that match TRBD2. V shed 2 bases and J 5 bases; nucleotides not matched to a gene: 15. The CDR3 totals 18 residues. The CDR3 sequence: CASSLRIGSGSGWETQYF. CDR3 sequence (DNA): TGTGCCAGCAGTTTAAGGATCGGTAGCGGGAGTGGTTGGGAGACCCAGTACTTC.

Comments on this clonotype: The junction does not match germline at one end; this may be a read error. The gene calls are TRBV10-1 and TRBJ1-2; TRBD1 matches 9 bases. Germline CDR1 is WNHNN and CDR2 is SYGVQD (reference sequence). The CDR3 is 14 amino acids. CDR3 in amino acids: CAGSLTGGGYGYTF. CDR3 in DNA: TGCGCCGGCAGTCTGACAGGGGGGGGCTATGGCTACACCTTC.

This clonotype was observed at least ten times. The chain recombines TRBV10-3 with TRBJ2-1; tentative D call: TRBD1 (5 bases). The ends were cut back, 3 bases at V and 8 bases at J, with 20 bases in the middle. The CDR3 totals 16 residues. Germline V gives CDR1 ENHRY, CDR2 SYGVKD. The CDR3 nucleotides read TGTGCCATCAGTGATCCGGACAAGGCCCTAATAGATGAGCAGTTCTTC. Translating gives CAISDPDKALIDEQFF.

The gene calls are TRBV2 and TRBJ2-2; TRBD1 matches at 9 bases. The CDR3 loop spans 16 amino acids. V trimming: 8 bases; J trimming: 1 base; junction bases outside the gene matches: 8. CDR1 SNHLY and CDR2 FYNNEI come from the germline V gene. CDR3 DNA sequence: TGTGCCAGCCTGGGACAGGGCCGGTTGAACACCGGGGAGCTGTTTTTT. This codes for CASLGQGRLNTGELFF. Full variable domain (outside the CDR3, taken from reference TRBV2 and TRBJ2-2): EPEVTQTPSHQVTQMGQEVILRCVPISNHLYFYWYRQILGQKVEFLVSFYNNEISEKSEIFDDQFSVERPDGSNFTLKIRSTKLEDSAMYFCASLGQGRLNTGELFFGEGSRLTVL.

This clonotype was seen just once. A much larger clone is a single base away; this may be a read error. The V gene is TRBV7-9, the J gene TRBJ2-3; 7 bases agree with TRBD1. The CDR3 length is 15 residues. Germline V lookup: CDR1 SEHNR, CDR2 FQNEAQ (reference sequence). Trimming at V came to 10 bases and at J to 2 bases, leaving 12 bases not matched to a gene. CDR3 protein: CANHEDRRNTDTQYF. DNA for the CDR3: TGTGCCAACCACGAGGACAGGCGAAACACAGATACGCAGTATTTT. The full variable domain, rest sourced from reference TRBV7-9 and TRBJ2-3, is DTGVSQNPRHKITKRGQNVTFRCDPISEHNRLYWYRQTLGQGPEFLTYFQNEAQLEKSRLLSDRFSAERPKGSFSTLEIQRTEQGDSAMYLCANHEDRRNTDTQYFGPGTRLTVL.

For this clonotype: A much larger clone differs from this one at a single base, so this may be a read error. Because the CDR3 is missing its conserved closing phenylalanine or tryptophan, this is likely a read error. The rearrangement links TRBV10-3 to TRBJ1-5, with D possibly being TRBD1 (6 bases). The V gene lost 10 bases and the J gene lost 4 bases, with 14 bases spanning the gap. The germline V gene encodes CDR1 ENHRY and CDR2 SYGVKD. The CDR3 totals 13 residues. CDR3 DNA: TGTGCCACCCAAACCACAGGGAATCAGCCCCAGCATTCT. Translated: CATQTTGNQPQHS.

The chain joins TRBV11-1 to TRBJ1-1; the match to TRBD1 covers 7 bases. The CDR3 sequence is 13 residues long. V shed 2 bases and J 7 bases; nucleotides not matched to a gene: 4. Germline V gene data show CDR1 as SGHAT and CDR2 as FQDESV (reference sequence). CDR3 DNA: TGTGCCAGCAGCTTAAACAGGGGATATGAAGCTTTCTTT. Translating gives CASSLNRGYEAFF. Looking up the rest from reference TRBV11-1 and TRBJ1-1 gives the full variable domain: EAEVAQSPRYKITEKSQAVAFWCDPISGHATLYWYRQILGQGPELLVQFQDESVVDDSQLPKDRFSAERLKGVDSTLKIQPAELGDSAMYLCASSLNRGYEAFFGQGTRLTVV.

The sample holds many counts of this clonotype. This chain links TRBV28 with TRBJ2-3; D possibly matches TRBD1 or TRBD2 (6 bases each). The CDR3 has 17 residues. V was shortened by 5 bases and J by 3 bases, with 21 bases between the two germline ends. Germline V gene data show CDR1 as MDHEN and CDR2 as SYDVKM. CDR3 loop: CASSPPPTGGGTDTQYF. For the CDR3, the DNA is TGTGCCAGCAGTCCGCCCCCCACAGGAGGGGGGACAGATACGCAGTATTTT.

In this sample, this clonotype turned up many times. V is TRBV2 and J is TRBJ1-2; D is undetermined. Germline CDR1 reads SNHLY; CDR2 reads FYNNEI. This CDR3 region has 10 residues. Trimming took off 4 bases at V and 8 bases at J, with 5 bases between the two ends. In nucleotides, the CDR3 is TGTGCCAGCAGTGCTGACGGCTACACCTTC. Translated: CASSADGYTF.

In this sample, this clonotype turned up many times. V is TRBV3-1 and J is TRBJ2-1, with TRBD2 identical over 14 bases. V dropped 1 base and J dropped 9; count of bases not matched to a gene: 8. CDR3 size: 17 residues. From germline, CDR1 is LGHDT and CDR2 YNNKEL (reference sequence). The CDR3, as DNA: TGTGCCAGCAGCCAAGGTACGGGACTAGCGGGAGTGCCTGAGCAGTTCTTC. The encoded protein is CASSQGTGLAGVPEQFF.

Notes on this clonotype: Being one base from a much bigger clone, this may be a read error. The chain carries TRBV6-5 and TRBJ2-2; D is ambiguous. The CDR3 contains 14 residues. Germline loops: CDR1 MNHEY, CDR2 SVGAGI. This chain's CDR3 is CTSSYSLQPGELFF. The CDR3 DNA reads TGTACCAGCAGTTACTCGTTACAGCCCGGGGAGCTGTTTTTT.

This clonotype was seen repeatedly, ten times or more. The chain uses TRBV20-1 and TRBJ2-1; weak D call: TRBD2 (5 bases). The CDR3 is 15 residues long. Germline CDR1 DFQATT, CDR2 SNEGSKA (reference sequence). Trimming removed 5 bases from V and 5 bases from J, with 19 bases in between. The CDR3 bases are TGCAGTGCTCGAGGGCTGTGGCGTGCGGACAATGAGCAGTTCTTC. This codes for CSARGLWRADNEQFF.

This clonotype was recorded many times. The J gene is TRBJ2-3, the V gene TRBV2, with D unclear. Germline loops: CDR1 SNHLY, CDR2 FYNNEI. V lost 0 bases, J lost 1 base, and 14 bases lay in between. The CDR3 totals 17 residues. The CDR3 DNA is TGTGCCAGCAGTGAAGCGCCCCTAGGTAGTGGCACAGATACGCAGTATTTT. It encodes CASSEAPLGSGTDTQYF.

This clonotype was seen more than once but under ten times. This chain uses TRBV10-3 with TRBJ2-3, with D perhaps matching TRBD1 or TRBD2 (5 bases each). Germline V gene data show CDR1 as ENHRY and CDR2 as SYGVKD. The CDR3 totals 13 residues. The germline V and J ends were trimmed by 6 bases and 8 bases, with 15 bases remaining between them. CDR3 protein: CAIRTADGSTQYF. CDR3 DNA sequence: TGTGCCATCAGGACAGCGGACGGAAGTACGCAGTATTTT.